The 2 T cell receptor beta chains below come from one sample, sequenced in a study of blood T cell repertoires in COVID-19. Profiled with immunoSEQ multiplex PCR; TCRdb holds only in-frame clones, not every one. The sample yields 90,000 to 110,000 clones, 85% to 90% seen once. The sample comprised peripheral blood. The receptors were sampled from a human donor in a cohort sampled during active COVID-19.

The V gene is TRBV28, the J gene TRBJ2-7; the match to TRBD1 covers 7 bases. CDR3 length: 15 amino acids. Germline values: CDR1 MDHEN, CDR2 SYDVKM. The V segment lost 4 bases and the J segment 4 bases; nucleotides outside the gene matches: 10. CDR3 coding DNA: TGTGCCAGCAGTTACCTCACGGGACAGCGGTACGAGCAGTACTTC. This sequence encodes CASSYLTGQRYEQYF.

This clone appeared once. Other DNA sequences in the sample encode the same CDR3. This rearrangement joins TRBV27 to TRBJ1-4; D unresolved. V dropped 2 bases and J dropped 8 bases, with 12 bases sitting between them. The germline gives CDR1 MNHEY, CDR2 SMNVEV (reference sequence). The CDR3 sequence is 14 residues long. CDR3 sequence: CASSLTGRGEKLFF. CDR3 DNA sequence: TGTGCCAGCAGTTTAACGGGAAGAGGCGAAAAACTGTTTTTT.